What follows are 30 T cell receptor beta chains derived from one specimen sequenced in a study of blood T cell repertoires in COVID-19. The repertoire was sequenced with immunoSEQ multiplex PCR; TCRdb's copy has only in-frame clones and lacks some. This table holds about 270,000 clones, over 75% found once. Specimen: peripheral blood. Receptors originate from a woman aged 65 to 85 with acute or convalescent COVID-19.

This chain joins TRBV29-1 and TRBJ2-4, with TRBD1 matching 12 bases. CDR1 and CDR2 (germline): SQVTM, ANQGSEA. This CDR3 comprises 14 residues. The J segment lost 8 bases and the V segment lost 4 bases, leaving 6 bases of the junction unmatched. The CDR3 is CSVAGTGGADIQYF. As DNA, the CDR3 is TGCAGCGTTGCCGGGACAGGGGGCGCGGACATTCAGTACTTC.

The genes are TRBV5-6 and TRBJ1-6, with D unclear. Germline V gives CDR1 SGHDT, CDR2 YYEEEE. There are 15 residues in the CDR3. Trimming took 3 bases from V and 0 from J, leaving 7 bases between them. The CDR3 is CASSSRGSYNSPLHF. CDR3 nucleotides: TGTGCCAGCAGCTCACGCGGCTCCTATAATTCACCCCTCCACTTT. Drawing the rest from reference TRBV5-6 and TRBJ1-6, the complete variable domain is DAGVTQSPTHLIKTRGQQVTLRCSPKSGHDTVSWYQQALGQGPQFIFQYYEEEERQRGNFPDRFSGHQFPNYSSELNVNALLLGDSALYLCASSSRGSYNSPLHFGNGTRLTVT.

This clone has a single count. This chain connects TRBV21-1 to TRBJ2-7; the table calls TRBD1, which could not be checked here. TRBV21-1 represents a pseudogene. The CDR3 has 15 residues. Here the CDR3 reads CASSKGRDRVSEQYF. The CDR3 DNA follows: TGTGCCAGCAGCAAAGGTCGGGACAGGGTTTCCGAGCAGTACTTC.

This clone has just one count. The rearrangement joins TRBV2 to TRBJ2-5; TRBD1 is a possible D gene (6 bases). The CDR3 totals 14 residues. Per germline, CDR1 SNHLY and CDR2 FYNNEI. V shed 8 bases and J shed 4 bases, with 17 bases lying between them. The CDR3 is CASRNRQVLETQYF. Written as DNA, the CDR3 is TGTGCCAGCCGGAATCGACAGGTGCTAGAGACCCAGTACTTC.

Only a few counts were recorded for this clone. The genes are TRBV6-2 or TRBV6-3 and TRBJ2-7, with 7 bases fitting TRBD1. The J segment lost 7 bases and the V segment lost 0 bases, leaving 3 bases of the junction unmatched. This CDR3 spans 13 amino acids. Germline V lookup: CDR1 MNHEY, CDR2 SVGEGT. The CDR3 loop reads CASSYSWTGEQYF. In DNA, the CDR3 is TGTGCCAGCAGTTACTCTTGGACAGGAGAGCAGTACTTC.

This clone was counted a few times. This chain uses TRBV7-2 with TRBJ2-1, with D hard to call. The CDR3 loop spans 11 amino acids. Trimming left V 6 bases short and J 5 bases short, with 5 bases between. The germline CDR1 and CDR2 sequences are SGHTA and FQGNSA. CDR3 loop: CASRSNNEQFF. CDR3 DNA sequence: TGTGCCAGCAGATCCAACAATGAGCAGTTCTTC.

V and J are TRBV2 and TRBJ1-2, with D perhaps TRBD1 (5 bases). With 7 bases removed from V and 4 bases from J, the gap between germline ends came to 13 bases. Germline V CDR1 and CDR2: SNHLY, FYNNEI. The CDR3 length is 13 residues. The CDR3 region is CASNYGQSYGYTF. Written as DNA, the CDR3 is TGTGCCAGCAACTATGGACAAAGCTATGGCTACACCTTC.

V and J are TRBV6-5 and TRBJ1-5; TRBD1 is a possible D gene (6 bases). CDR3 size: 15 residues. From germline, CDR1 is MNHEY and CDR2 SVGAGI. The V gene lost 9 bases and the J gene lost 1 base, with 16 bases spanning the gap. The CDR3 sequence: CASQMGGQSNQPQHF. The CDR3 nucleotides are TGTGCCAGTCAAATGGGGGGGCAAAGCAATCAGCCCCAGCATTTT.

Here the CDR3 reads CASSRGLRGNTIYF. In DNA, the CDR3 is TGTGCCAGCAGTCGGGGACTTAGAGGAAACACCATATATTTT. V gene TRBV6-5 combines with J gene TRBJ1-3, with D possibly matching TRBD1 (5 bases). The CDR3 has 14 residues. CDR1 and CDR2 from the germline V gene are MNHEY and SVGAGI. V gave up 5 bases and J gave up 4 bases, with 12 bases separating them.

Here the CDR3 reads CASSLGDSRHNEQFF. The CDR3 DNA reads as TGTGCCAGCAGCTTGGGGGACAGTCGCCACAATGAGCAGTTCTTC. The rearrangement joins TRBV11-3 to TRBJ2-1, with 7 bases aligning to TRBD1. The germline CDR1 and CDR2 sequences are SGHNT and YENEEA. The CDR3 is made up of 15 amino acids. J was trimmed by 5 bases and V by 3 bases; bases with no gene match: 7.

The chain uses TRBV2 and TRBJ2-5, with 7 bases identical to TRBD2. V was clipped by 5 bases and J by 1 base; unmatched bases: 7. Germline V gene data show CDR1 as SNHLY and CDR2 as FYNNEI. The length of the CDR3 is 15 residues. The CDR3 coding sequence is TGTGCCAGCAGTCCGCTGGCTAGCGGCCAAGAGACCCAGTACTTC. This codes for CASSPLASGQETQYF.

This chain joins TRBV5-4 and TRBJ2-1; D perhaps matches TRBD2 (5 bases). This CDR3 spans 13 amino acids. Looked up from germline, CDR1 is SGHNT and CDR2 is YYREEE (reference sequence). Between the trimmed V and J ends, which lost 1 base and 10 bases, there was a span of 12 bases. The CDR3 here is CASSLTRPGEQFF. The CDR3 nucleotides read TGTGCCAGCAGCTTGACTCGCCCGGGGGAGCAGTTCTTC.

The rearrangement links TRBV3-1 (or the pseudogene TRBV3-2) to TRBJ2-5; D is perhaps TRBD2 (6 bases). V was shortened by 10 bases and J by 3 bases, with 18 bases between the two germline ends. Germline values: CDR1 LGHDT, CDR2 YNNKEL (reference sequence). There are 14 residues in the CDR3. The chain's CDR3 is CAIGPPGLKETQYF. CDR3 coding DNA: TGTGCCATCGGACCCCCGGGACTGAAAGAGACCCAGTACTTC.

This clone has only a few counts. The chain combines TRBV20-1 with TRBJ2-3; D gene unclear. V dropped 7 bases and J dropped 6 bases, with 8 bases sitting between them. The CDR3 spans 10 residues. CDR1 is DFQATT and CDR2 is SNEGSKA in the germline V gene (reference sequence). This CDR3 reads CSGLRDTQYF. The CDR3 nucleotides are TGCAGTGGGCTGCGGGATACGCAGTATTTT.

This clone was detected only a few times. The chain recombines TRBV19 with TRBJ1-5; tentative D call: TRBD1 (6 bases). The germline V gene encodes CDR1 LNHDA and CDR2 SQIVND (reference sequence). CDR3 size: 15 residues. V was pared by 3 bases and J by 5 bases, with 14 bases between. CDR3 amino acids: CASSIGQTLYQPQHF. As DNA, the CDR3 is TGTGCCAGTAGTATTGGACAGACCCTTTATCAGCCCCAGCATTTT.

This chain connects TRBV3-1 (or the pseudogene TRBV3-2) to TRBJ1-5, with D uncertain. This CDR3 comprises 15 residues. Germline V CDR1 and CDR2: LGHDT, YNNKEL (reference sequence). Trimming shortened V by 4 bases and J by 8 bases, and 18 bases separated the two germline ends. CDR3 sequence reads: CASSLGGRVVEPQHF. CDR3 nucleotide sequence: TGTGCCAGCAGCCTCGGAGGAAGAGTGGTGGAGCCCCAGCATTTT.

V usage is TRBV6-5 and J usage is TRBJ2-1, with 7 bases lining up with TRBD2. The V gene end was trimmed by 5 bases and the J gene end by 5 bases; junction bases not matched to a gene: 0. Germline values: CDR1 MNHEY, CDR2 SVGAGI. The CDR3 covers 12 residues. CDR3 amino acids: CASSRGDNEQFF. In DNA, the CDR3 is TGTGCCAGCAGTCGGGGGGACAATGAGCAGTTCTTC.

The rearrangement uses TRBV12-5 and TRBJ1-1; D uncertain. Germline CDR1 LGHNT, CDR2 FRNRAP. The CDR3 is 18 residues long. With 3 bases removed from V and 0 bases from J, the gap between germline ends came to 20 bases. The CDR3 nucleotides read TGTGCTAGTGGTTTACCCCTCCTGGACGGAGGGCTGAACACTGAAGCTTTCTTT. This sequence encodes CASGLPLLDGGLNTEAFF.

This clone occurred a few times. The chain couples TRBV5-5 to TRBJ1-2, with 7 positions matching TRBD1. Germline V gene data show CDR1 as SGHKS and CDR2 as YYEKEE (reference sequence). The CDR3 extends over 15 amino acids. The J segment lost 0 bases and the V segment lost 4 bases, leaving 6 bases of the junction unmatched. The CDR3: CASSRQGEANYGYTF. CDR3 nucleotide sequence: TGTGCCAGCAGCCGCCAGGGGGAAGCTAACTATGGCTACACCTTC. Combining the CDR3 with reference TRBV5-5 and TRBJ1-2 gives the whole variable domain DAGVTQSPTHLIKTRGQQVTLRCSPISGHKSVSWYQQVLGQGPQFIFQYYEKEERGRGNFPDRFSARQFPNYSSELNVNALLLGDSALYLCASSRQGEANYGYTFGSGTRLTVV.

The chain links TRBV6-5 to TRBJ1-3; possible D gene TRBD1, 5 bases. This CDR3 spans 15 amino acids. Trimming removed 6 bases from V and 3 bases from J, with 15 bases in between. Germline assignment: CDR1 MNHEY and CDR2 SVGAGI. The CDR3 DNA sequence: TGTGCCAGCAGATGGACACGCACGATTGGAAACACCATATATTTT. Its protein product is CASRWTRTIGNTIYF.

This clone was counted between two and nine times. The chain couples TRBV30 to TRBJ1-5; D possibly corresponds to TRBD1 (5 bases). Germline CDR1 reads GTSNPN; CDR2 reads SVGIG (reference sequence). V was trimmed by 3 bases and J by 4 bases, leaving 13 bases between them. This CDR3 comprises 14 residues. CDR3 sequence reads: CAWSEGTSNQPQHF. CDR3 nucleotide sequence: TGTGCCTGGAGCGAAGGGACTTCGAATCAGCCCCAGCATTTT. Based on the CDR3 plus reference TRBV30 and TRBJ1-5, the full variable domain is SQTIHQWPATLVQPVGSPLSLECTVEGTSNPNLYWYRQAAGRGLQLLFYSVGIGQISSEVPQNLSASRPQDRQFILSSKKLLLSDSGFYLCAWSEGTSNQPQHFGDGTRLSIL.

J is TRBJ2-1 and V is TRBV19, with 9 bases matching TRBD2. CDR1 and CDR2 (germline): LNHDA, SQIVND (reference sequence). This CDR3 has 15 amino acids. The trim removed 2 bases at V and 5 bases at J, leaving 4 bases unmatched. The CDR3 sequence: CASSIRAGGNNEQFF. CDR3 DNA: TGTGCCAGTAGTATACGAGCGGGGGGTAACAATGAGCAGTTCTTC.

The chain is built from TRBV19 and TRBJ1-2; D not certain. The germline V gene has CDR1 LNHDA and CDR2 SQIVND (reference sequence). V was cut by 2 bases and J by 8 bases, with 9 bases left in between. This CDR3 spans 12 amino acids. CDR3 sequence: CASSISERGYTF. CDR3 sequence (DNA): TGTGCCAGTAGTATATCGGAGCGGGGCTACACCTTC.

The chain uses TRBV7-9 and TRBJ2-1, with 7 bases aligning to TRBD2. CDR3 length: 14 residues. The J segment lost 8 bases and the V segment lost 4 bases, leaving 8 bases of the junction unmatched. In germline, CDR1 is SEHNR, CDR2 FQNEAQ (reference sequence). CDR3 protein: CASSWGLPSDEQFF. The CDR3 DNA sequence: TGTGCCAGCAGCTGGGGACTACCTTCGGATGAGCAGTTCTTC.

This clone was seen more than once but under ten times. V usage is TRBV4-1 and J usage is TRBJ1-2; a weak D match, TRBD1 (5 bases). This CDR3 is 14 amino acids long. The germline CDR1 and CDR2 sequences are MGHRA and YSYEKL. V lost 0 bases, J lost 8 bases, and 13 bases lay in between. The CDR3 sequence: CASSQEWQGEGYTF. As DNA, the CDR3 is TGCGCCAGCAGCCAAGAATGGCAGGGCGAGGGCTACACCTTC.

The chain recombines TRBV3-1 (or the pseudogene TRBV3-2) with TRBJ2-1; 9 positions agree with TRBD2. The CDR3 consists of 15 residues. The germline CDR1 and CDR2 sequences are LGHDT and YNNKEL (reference sequence). The V gene end was trimmed by 5 bases and the J gene end by 13 bases; junction bases not matched to a gene: 15. The CDR3 loop is CASSVTGTSSLSQFF. The CDR3 nucleotides are TGTGCCAGCAGCGTCACCGGGACTAGCAGCCTGAGCCAGTTCTTC.

The CDR3 is CASSPTPGYSYEQYF. Written as DNA, the CDR3 is TGTGCCAGCAGCCCAACCCCCGGGTACTCCTACGAGCAGTACTTC. The V call is TRBV11-2, the J call TRBJ2-7; D not resolved. Germline V gene sequence: CDR1 SGHAT, CDR2 FQNNGV. The V and J ends lost 5 bases and 0 bases respectively, with 14 bases between them. The CDR3 covers 15 residues.

The chain has TRBV27 and TRBJ1-1, with a weak D call TRBD1 (5 bases). V was trimmed by 6 bases and J by 0 bases, leaving 8 bases between them. Per the germline V gene, CDR1 is MNHEY and CDR2 is SMNVEV (reference sequence). The CDR3 consists of 13 residues. In DNA form, the CDR3 reads TGTGCCAGCAGCCAGGGCCTGAACACTGAAGCTTTCTTT. Protein product: CASSQGLNTEAFF.

The chain combines TRBV4-1 with TRBJ1-3; 9 bases fit TRBD1. The CDR3 extends over 17 amino acids. The germline CDR1 and CDR2 sequences are MGHRA and YSYEKL. V gave up 3 bases and J gave up 0 bases; unmatched junction bases: 6. The CDR3 nucleotides are TGCGCCAGCAGCCACATGGGACAGGGCCCCTCTGGAAACACCATATATTTT. This translates into CASSHMGQGPSGNTIYF.

The gene calls are TRBV2 and TRBJ2-3, with D perhaps TRBD2 (5 bases). The germline V and J ends were trimmed by 3 bases and 4 bases, with 11 bases remaining between them. This CDR3 spans 14 amino acids. CDR1 and CDR2 (germline): SNHLY, FYNNEI. CDR3 coding DNA: TGTGCCAGCAGTGAGAGGGTTTGGGCAGATACGCAGTATTTT. Amino acids: CASSERVWADTQYF. Complete variable domain (other parts from reference TRBV2 and TRBJ2-3): EPEVTQTPSHQVTQMGQEVILRCVPISNHLYFYWYRQILGQKVEFLVSFYNNEISEKSEIFDDQFSVERPDGSNFTLKIRSTKLEDSAMYFCASSERVWADTQYFGPGTRLTVL.